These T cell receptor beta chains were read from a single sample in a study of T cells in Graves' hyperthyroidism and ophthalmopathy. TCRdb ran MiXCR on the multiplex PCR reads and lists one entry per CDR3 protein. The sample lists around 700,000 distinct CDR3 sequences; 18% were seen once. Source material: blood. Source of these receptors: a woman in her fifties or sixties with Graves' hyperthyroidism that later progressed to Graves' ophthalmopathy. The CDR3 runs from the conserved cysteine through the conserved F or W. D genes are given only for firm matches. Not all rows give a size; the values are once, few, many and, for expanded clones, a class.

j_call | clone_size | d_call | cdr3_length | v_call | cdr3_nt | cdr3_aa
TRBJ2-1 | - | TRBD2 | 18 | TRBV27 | TGTGCCAGCAGTTTAAGGTGGCTAGCGGGGGAGCCCTACAATGAGCAGTTCTTC | CASSLRWLAGEPYNEQFF
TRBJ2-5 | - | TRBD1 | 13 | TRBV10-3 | TGTGCCATCAGTTTCGACAGGGTGGAGACCCAGTACTTC | CAISFDRVETQYF
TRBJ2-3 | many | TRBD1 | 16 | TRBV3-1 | TGTGCCAGCAGCCAATACGGGACAGGGAGAAAAGATATGCAGTATTTT | CASSQYGTGRKDMQYF
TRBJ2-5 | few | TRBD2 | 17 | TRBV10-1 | TGCGCCAGCAGTGAGACCGGGACTAGCGGGGGTTTAGAGACCCAGTACTTC | CASSETGTSGGLETQYF
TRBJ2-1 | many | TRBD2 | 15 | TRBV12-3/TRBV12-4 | TGTGCCAGCACCGCTAGCGGGGGACGCTACAATGAGCAGTTCTTC | CASTASGGRYNEQFF
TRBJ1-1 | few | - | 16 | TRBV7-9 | TGTGCCAGCAGCTTAGGAGTGGGGAGTAGTTTCACTGAAGCTTTCTTT | CASSLGVGSSFTEAFF
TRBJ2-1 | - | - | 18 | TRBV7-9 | TGTGCCAGCAGCCCGGCCCTACTTTCGGGGGGCCCTCTAAATGAGCAGTTCTTC | CASSPALLSGGPLNEQFF
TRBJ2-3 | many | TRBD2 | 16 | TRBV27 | TGTGCCAGCAGTTTTGGGGGGAGCGGGGTAGTAGATACGCAGTATTTT | CASSFGGSGVVDTQYF
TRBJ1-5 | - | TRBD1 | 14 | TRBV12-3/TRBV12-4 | TGTGCCAACAGTTTACAGGGGGTAAATCAGCCCCAGCATTTT | CANSLQGVNQPQHF
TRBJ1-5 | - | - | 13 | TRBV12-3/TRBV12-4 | TGTGCCAGCAGTTTTTCGGGGATTCAGCCCCAGCATTTT | CASSFSGIQPQHF
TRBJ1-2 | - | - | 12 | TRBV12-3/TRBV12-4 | TGTGCCAGCAGTTCGGGACTCGGGGGCTACACCTTC | CASSSGLGGYTF
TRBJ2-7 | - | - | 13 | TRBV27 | TGTGCCAGCAGTTCTCACAGCGTGAGGGAGCAGTACTTC | CASSSHSVREQYF
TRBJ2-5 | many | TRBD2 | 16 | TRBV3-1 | TGTGCCAGCAGCCAAGATGGCAGCGGGGGACCTGAGACCCAGTACTTC | CASSQDGSGGPETQYF
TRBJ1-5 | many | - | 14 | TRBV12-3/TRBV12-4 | TGTGCCAGCACCGAGTCATGGGGATTGTGGCCCCAGCATTTT | CASTESWGLWPQHF
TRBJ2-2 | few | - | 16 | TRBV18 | TGTGCCAGCTCAGCGAACAGGGCACTGGGCACCGGGGAGCTGTTTTTT | CASSANRALGTGELFF
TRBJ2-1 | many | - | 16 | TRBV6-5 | TGTGCCAGCAGTTACTCAGGTGGGACAACATACAATGAGCAGTTCTTC | CASSYSGGTTYNEQFF
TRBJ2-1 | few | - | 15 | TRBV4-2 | TGTGCCAGCAGCCAAGATAAGCTCTCCTACAATGAGCAGTTCTTC | CASSQDKLSYNEQFF
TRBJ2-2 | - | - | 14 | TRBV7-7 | TGTGCTAGCAGCGCCTCCATGAACACCGGGGAGCTGTTTTTT | CASSASMNTGELFF
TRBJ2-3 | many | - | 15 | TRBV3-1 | TGTGCCAGCAGTCTCGGGACTTCAAGCTCAGATACGCAGTATTTT | CASSLGTSSSDTQYF
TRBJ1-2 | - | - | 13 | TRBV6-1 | TGTGCCAGCACCCAGGACGGGCGCTATGGCTACACCTTC | CASTQDGRYGYTF
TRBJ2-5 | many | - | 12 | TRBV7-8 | TGTGCCAGCAGCTCAAGAGGAGAGACCCAGTACTTC | CASSSRGETQYF
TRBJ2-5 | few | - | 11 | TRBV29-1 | TGCAGCGTTGTGGGGGAAGAGACCCAGTACTTC | CSVVGEETQYF
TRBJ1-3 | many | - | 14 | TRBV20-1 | TGCAGTGCTAGCCCAGGGGCGGGAGGAAACACCATATATTTT | CSASPGAGGNTIYF
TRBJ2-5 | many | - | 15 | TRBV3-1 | TGTGCCAGCAGCCACGGAACAGGGTACCAAGAGACCCAGTACTTC | CASSHGTGYQETQYF
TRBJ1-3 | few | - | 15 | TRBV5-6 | TGTGCCAGCAGCTTGGGAGCTACAGGGGGAAACACCATATATTTT | CASSLGATGGNTIYF
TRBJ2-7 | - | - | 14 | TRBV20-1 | TGCAGTGCTCCACGGAGGGTGAGCTCCTACGAGCAGTACTTC | CSAPRRVSSYEQYF
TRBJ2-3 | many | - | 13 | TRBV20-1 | TGCAGTGCTAGTGAGGAGGCACGAGGTACGCAGTATTTT | CSASEEARGTQYF
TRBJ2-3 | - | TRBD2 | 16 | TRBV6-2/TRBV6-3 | TGTGCCAGCAGCCACACTCCGGGACTAATAACAGATACGCAGTATTTT | CASSHTPGLITDTQYF
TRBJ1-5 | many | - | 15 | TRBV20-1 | TGCAGTGCTAGAGGTCTGAACGGGACTAATCAGCCCCAGCATTTT | CSARGLNGTNQPQHF
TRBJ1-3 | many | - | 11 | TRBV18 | TGTGCCAGCTCACCGGGGAACACCATATATTTT | CASSPGNTIYF
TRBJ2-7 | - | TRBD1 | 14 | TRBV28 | TGTGCCAGCAGACCCTCCGGGACAGGGTACGAGCAGTACTTC | CASRPSGTGYEQYF
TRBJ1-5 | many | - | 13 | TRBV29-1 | TGCAGCGCAGGGGACGGTAGCAATCAGCCCCAGCATTTT | CSAGDGSNQPQHF
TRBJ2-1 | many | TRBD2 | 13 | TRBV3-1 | TGTGCCAGCGCGGGGGAGGTGTACAATGAGCAGTTCTTC | CASAGEVYNEQFF
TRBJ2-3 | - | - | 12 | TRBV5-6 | TGTGCCAGCAGCTTGATTTCAGATACGCAGTATTTT | CASSLISDTQYF
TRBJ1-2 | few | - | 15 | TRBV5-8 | TGTGCCAGCAGCTTGGGGGCGATGGTGCTCTATGGCTACACCTTC | CASSLGAMVLYGYTF
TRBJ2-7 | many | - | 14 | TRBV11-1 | TGTGCCAGCAGCTTAGCGGTTGCGGACTACGAGCAGTACTTC | CASSLAVADYEQYF
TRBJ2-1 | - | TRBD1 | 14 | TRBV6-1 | TGTGCCACCTTCACAGGGGAATCCTACAATGAGCAGTTCTTC | CATFTGESYNEQFF
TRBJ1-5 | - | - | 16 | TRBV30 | TGTGCCTGGAGTTCGGACGGATATCATAGCAATCAGCCCCAGCATTTT | CAWSSDGYHSNQPQHF
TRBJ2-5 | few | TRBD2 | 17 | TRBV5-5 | TGTGCCAGCAGCTTTTGGGGTGGCGGGGGGGCCGAAGAGACCCAGTACTTC | CASSFWGGGGAEETQYF
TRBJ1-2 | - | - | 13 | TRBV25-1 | TGTGCCAGCAGTGACCCCCGGGCCTATGGCTACACCTTC | CASSDPRAYGYTF
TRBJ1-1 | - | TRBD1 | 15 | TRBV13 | TGTGCCAGCAGCTCGACACAGGGGGGTCGTGCTGAAGCTTTCTTT | CASSSTQGGRAEAFF
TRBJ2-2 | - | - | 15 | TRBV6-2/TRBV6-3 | TGTGCCAGCAGTCGCCAACGAGGGGACACCGGGGAGCTGTTTTTT | CASSRQRGDTGELFF
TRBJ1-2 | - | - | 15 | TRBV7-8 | TGTGCCAGCAGCTTAGAGGGGGGTGCGCTCTATGGCTACACCTTC | CASSLEGGALYGYTF
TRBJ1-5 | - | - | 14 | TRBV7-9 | TGTGCCAGCAGCACGACTGATACCAATCAGCCCCAGCATTTT | CASSTTDTNQPQHF
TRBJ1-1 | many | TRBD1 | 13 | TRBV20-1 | TGCAGTGCAGACAGGGGGCGGCTCACTGAAGCTTTCTTT | CSADRGRLTEAFF
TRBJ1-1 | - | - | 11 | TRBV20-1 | TGCAGCTTTAACAAGAACACTGAAGCTTTCTTT | CSFNKNTEAFF
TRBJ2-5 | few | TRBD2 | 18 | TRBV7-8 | TGTGCCAGCAGCTCCCACCGCGTTGTAGCGGGGGTAGATGAGACCCAGTACTTC | CASSSHRVVAGVDETQYF
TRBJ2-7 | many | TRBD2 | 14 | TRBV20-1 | TGCAGTGCTAGAGATCGGGAGGTTAACTACGAGCAGTACTTC | CSARDREVNYEQYF
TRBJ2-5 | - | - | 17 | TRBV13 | TGTGCCAGCAGCACCGGGAGGATAGGGGGGGGTGAAGAGACCCAGTACTTC | CASSTGRIGGGEETQYF
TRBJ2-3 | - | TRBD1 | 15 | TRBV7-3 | TGTGCCAGCAGCTTACAACAGGGGATAATAGATACGCAGTATTTT | CASSLQQGIIDTQYF
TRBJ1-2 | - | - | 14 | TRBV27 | TGTGCCAGCAGGGGGACCAGGGAAGGCTATGGCTACACCTTC | CASRGTREGYGYTF
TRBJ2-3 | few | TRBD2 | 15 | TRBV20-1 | TGCAGTGCTATCAAGCGGGAGACACAGATAGGTACGCAGTATTTT | CSAIKRETQIGTQYF
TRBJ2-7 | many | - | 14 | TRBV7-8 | TGTGCCAGCAGCTTAGCCAACATCCTGGGGGAGCAGTACTTC | CASSLANILGEQYF
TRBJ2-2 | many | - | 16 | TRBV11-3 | TGTGCCAGCAGCAACAGAGCTGGACAGAACACCGGGGAGCTGTTTTTT | CASSNRAGQNTGELFF
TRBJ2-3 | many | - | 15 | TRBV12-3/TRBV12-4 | TGTGCCAGCAGGGCGGAGTTGGGGGGCACAGATACGCAGTATTTT | CASRAELGGTDTQYF
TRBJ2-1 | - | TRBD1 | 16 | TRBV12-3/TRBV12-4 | TGTGCCAGCAGCCCCTCTAGGACAGGGGTCATGGATGAGCAGTTCTTC | CASSPSRTGVMDEQFF
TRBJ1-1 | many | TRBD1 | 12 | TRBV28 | TGTGCCAGCGAACAGGGGCGGACTGAAGCTTTCTTT | CASEQGRTEAFF